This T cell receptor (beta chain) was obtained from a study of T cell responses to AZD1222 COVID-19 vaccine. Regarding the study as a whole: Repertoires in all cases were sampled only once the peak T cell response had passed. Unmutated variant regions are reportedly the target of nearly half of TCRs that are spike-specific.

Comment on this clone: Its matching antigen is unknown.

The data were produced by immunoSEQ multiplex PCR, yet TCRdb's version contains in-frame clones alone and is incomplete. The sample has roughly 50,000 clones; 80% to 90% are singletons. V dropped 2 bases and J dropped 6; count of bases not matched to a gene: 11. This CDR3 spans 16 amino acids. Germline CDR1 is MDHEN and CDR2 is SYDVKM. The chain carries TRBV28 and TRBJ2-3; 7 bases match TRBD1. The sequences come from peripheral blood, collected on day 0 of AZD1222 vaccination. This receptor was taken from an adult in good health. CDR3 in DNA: TGTGCCAGCAGTTTAAGGATGACAGGGTTGGCGGATACGCAGTATTTT. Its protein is CASSLRMTGLADTQYF.